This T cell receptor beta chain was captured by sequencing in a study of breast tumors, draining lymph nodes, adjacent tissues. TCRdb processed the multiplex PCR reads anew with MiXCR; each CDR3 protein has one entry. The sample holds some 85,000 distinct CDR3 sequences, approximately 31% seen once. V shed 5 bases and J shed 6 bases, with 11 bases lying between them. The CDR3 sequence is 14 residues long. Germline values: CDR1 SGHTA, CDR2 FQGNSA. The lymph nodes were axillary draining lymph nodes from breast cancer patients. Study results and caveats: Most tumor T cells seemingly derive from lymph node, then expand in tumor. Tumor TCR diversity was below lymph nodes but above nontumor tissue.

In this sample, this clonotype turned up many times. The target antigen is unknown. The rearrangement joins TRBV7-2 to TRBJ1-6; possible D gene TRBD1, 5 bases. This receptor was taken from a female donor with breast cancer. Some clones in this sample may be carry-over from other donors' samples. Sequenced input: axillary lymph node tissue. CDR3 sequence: CASSPRDGNSPLHF. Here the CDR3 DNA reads TGTGCCAGCAGCCCCCGGGACGGTAATTCACCCCTCCACTTT. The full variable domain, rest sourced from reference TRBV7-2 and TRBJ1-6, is GAGVSQSPSNKVTEKGKDVELRCDPISGHTALYWYRQSLGQGLEFLIYFQGNSAPDKSGLPSDRFSAERTGGSVSTLTIQRTQQEDSAVYLCASSPRDGNSPLHFGNGTRLTVT.